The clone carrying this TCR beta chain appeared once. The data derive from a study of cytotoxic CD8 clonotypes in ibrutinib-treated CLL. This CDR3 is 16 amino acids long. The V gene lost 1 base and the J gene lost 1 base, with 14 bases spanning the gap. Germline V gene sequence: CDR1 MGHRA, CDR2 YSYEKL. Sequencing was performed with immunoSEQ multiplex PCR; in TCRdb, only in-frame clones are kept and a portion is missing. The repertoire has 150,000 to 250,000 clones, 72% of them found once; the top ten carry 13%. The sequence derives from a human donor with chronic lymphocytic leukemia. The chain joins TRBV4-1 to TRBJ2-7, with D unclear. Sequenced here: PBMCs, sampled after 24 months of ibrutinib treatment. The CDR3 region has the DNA TGCGCCAGCAGCCAAGTCCGTACATCCGGTTCCTACGAGCAGTACTTC. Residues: CASSQVRTSGSYEQYF.